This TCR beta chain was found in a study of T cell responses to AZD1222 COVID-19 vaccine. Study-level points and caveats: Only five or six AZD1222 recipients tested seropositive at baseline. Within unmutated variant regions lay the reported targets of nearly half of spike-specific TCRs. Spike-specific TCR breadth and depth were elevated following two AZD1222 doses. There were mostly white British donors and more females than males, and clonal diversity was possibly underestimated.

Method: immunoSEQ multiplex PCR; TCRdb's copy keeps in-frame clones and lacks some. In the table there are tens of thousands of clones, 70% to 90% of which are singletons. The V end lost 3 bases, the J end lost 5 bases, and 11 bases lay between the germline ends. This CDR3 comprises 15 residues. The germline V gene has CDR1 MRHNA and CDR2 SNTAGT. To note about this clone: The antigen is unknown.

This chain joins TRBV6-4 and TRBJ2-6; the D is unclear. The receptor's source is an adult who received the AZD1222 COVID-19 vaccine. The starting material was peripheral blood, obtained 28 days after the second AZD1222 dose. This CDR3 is CASSERQSRANVLTF. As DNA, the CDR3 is TGTGCCAGCAGTGAGAGACAAAGTCGGGCCAACGTCCTGACTTTC.